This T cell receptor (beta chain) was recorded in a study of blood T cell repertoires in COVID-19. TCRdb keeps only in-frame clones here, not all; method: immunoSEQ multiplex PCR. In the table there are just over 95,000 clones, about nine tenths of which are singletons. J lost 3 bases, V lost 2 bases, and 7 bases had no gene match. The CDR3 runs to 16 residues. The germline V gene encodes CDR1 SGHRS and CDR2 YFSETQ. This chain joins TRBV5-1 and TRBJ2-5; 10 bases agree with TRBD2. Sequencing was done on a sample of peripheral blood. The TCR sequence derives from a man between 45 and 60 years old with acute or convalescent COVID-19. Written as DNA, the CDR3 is TGCGCCAGCAGCTTATCGGTAGCGGGAGGAAAAGAGACCCAGTACTTC. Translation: CASSLSVAGGKETQYF.